The 24 T cell receptor beta chains below all came from one sample that was sequenced in a study of CD8 T cells in Susac syndrome. An input of roughly 0.5 to 1 ug of RNA was subjected to reverse transcription using random hexamers. Via MiXCR, TCRdb re-called the immunoSEQ multiplex PCR reads, giving one row per CDR3 protein. Of around 110,000 distinct CDR3 sequences listed, roughly 94% are singletons. The sequenced material came from CD8+ T cells from PBMCs. These receptors were obtained from a human donor with Susac syndrome.

This chain joins TRBV5-1 and TRBJ2-7, with 8 nucleotides matching TRBD2. V lost 3 bases and J lost 2; bases outside the gene matches: 13. CDR1 and CDR2 from the germline V gene are SGHRS and YFSETQ. The CDR3 is 17 residues long. CDR3 in DNA: TGCGCCAGCAGCTCTACACTGGGTCAGGGACTAGCCTACGAGCAGTACTTC. It is translated as CASSSTLGQGLAYEQYF.

A few counts support this clonotype. The chain carries TRBV7-2 and TRBJ1-1; tentative D call: TRBD1 (6 bases). The CDR3 has 14 residues. CDR1 is SGHTA and CDR2 is FQGNSA in the germline V gene. With 1 base removed from V and 4 bases from J, the gap between germline ends came to 10 bases. DNA of the CDR3: TGTGCCAGCAGCTTAGGGGGCAGGGGCACTGAAGCTTTCTTT. Its protein product is CASSLGGRGTEAFF.

V is TRBV14 and J is TRBJ2-5; TRBD1 agrees at 7 bases. J lost 4 bases, V lost 3 bases, and 8 bases had no gene match. The length of the CDR3 is 15 residues. CDR1 and CDR2 (germline): SGHDN, FVKESK. The CDR3 spells CASSQVTGFGETQYF. DNA of the CDR3: TGTGCCAGCAGCCAGGTGACAGGGTTTGGAGAGACCCAGTACTTC.

The rearrangement joins TRBV19 to TRBJ2-3, with 10 positions matching TRBD1. This CDR3 is built from 16 residues. J lost 3 bases, V lost 3 bases, and 6 bases had no gene match. The V gene's germline CDR1 is LNHDA and CDR2 SQIVND (reference sequence). The DNA of the CDR3 is TGTGCCAGTAGTATCCGGACAGGGGGTACGACAGATACGCAGTATTTT. Its protein product is CASSIRTGGTTDTQYF.

The chain is built from TRBV9 and TRBJ2-7; 12 nucleotides line up with TRBD2. Looked up from germline, CDR1 is SGDLS and CDR2 is YYNGEE. Trimming took 3 bases from V and 1 from J; bases not matched to a gene: 5. This CDR3 is built from 16 residues. Here the CDR3 reads CASSASGGAGSYEQYF. As DNA, the CDR3 is TGTGCCAGCAGCGCTAGCGGGGGGGCGGGGTCCTACGAGCAGTACTTC.

The rearrangement uses TRBV29-1 and TRBJ2-7; the match to TRBD1 covers 8 bases. The CDR3 is 13 residues long. The ends lost 7 bases at V and 1 base at J; junction bases unmatched: 6. From germline, CDR1 is SQVTM and CDR2 ANQGSEA. CDR3 in amino acids: CSATGGWSYEQYF. The CDR3, as DNA: TGCAGCGCAACAGGGGGTTGGTCCTACGAGCAGTACTTC.

This clonotype occurred once. This rearrangement joins TRBV9 to TRBJ2-7; D unresolved. Germline V gene sequence: CDR1 SGDLS, CDR2 YYNGEE. This CDR3 is built from 15 residues. Trimming took off 0 bases at V and 4 bases at J, with 14 bases between the two ends. CDR3 region: CASSVADVAGYEQYF. Here the CDR3 DNA reads TGTGCCAGCAGCGTAGCGGACGTAGCTGGTTACGAGCAGTACTTC. Variable domain in full (rest from reference TRBV9 and TRBJ2-7): DSGVTQTPKHLITATGQRVTLRCSPRSGDLSVYWYQQSLDQGLQFLIQYYNGEERAKGNILERFSAQQFPDLHSELNLSSLELGDSALYFCASSVADVAGYEQYFGPGTRLTVT.

This chain connects TRBV29-1 to TRBJ1-2, with D perhaps matching TRBD1 (6 bases). V was trimmed by 6 bases and J by 4 bases, leaving 21 bases between them. The V gene's germline CDR1 is SQVTM and CDR2 ANQGSEA. CDR3 length: 15 amino acids. CDR3 sequence reads: CSVPQGRTEGYGYTF. DNA for the CDR3: TGCAGCGTACCCCAGGGGAGAACAGAGGGCTATGGCTACACCTTC.

The rearrangement links TRBV4-1 to TRBJ2-7; D tentatively reads TRBD1 or TRBD2 (5 bases each). This CDR3 region has 14 residues. V lost 7 bases to trimming and J lost 2 bases, with 15 bases between them. Looked up from germline, CDR1 is MGHRA and CDR2 is YSYEKL. In DNA form, the CDR3 reads TGCGCCAGCACCGGAGTAGGGACCACCTACGAGCAGTACTTC. Amino acid sequence: CASTGVGTTYEQYF.

This clonotype was detected only once. This rearrangement joins TRBV7-9 to TRBJ2-7, with 10 bases that match TRBD2. Per the germline V gene, CDR1 is SEHNR and CDR2 is FQNEAQ (reference sequence). J lost 0 bases, V lost 2 bases, and 7 bases had no gene match. The CDR3 sequence is 17 residues long. The CDR3 bases are TGTGCCAGCAGCTTAACCACTAGCGGGGTGTCCTCCTACGAGCAGTACTTC. It codes for CASSLTTSGVSSYEQYF. The full variable domain, its missing parts supplied by reference TRBV7-9 and TRBJ2-7, is DTGVSQNPRHKITKRGQNVTFRCDPISEHNRLYWYRQTLGQGPEFLTYFQNEAQLEKSRLLSDRFSAERPKGSFSTLEIQRTEQGDSAMYLCASSLTTSGVSSYEQYFGPGTRLTVT.

J is TRBJ1-1 and V is TRBV7-8, with a tentative D call TRBD1 (6 bases). CDR3 length: 15 residues. Germline-derived CDR1 and CDR2 are SGHVS and FQNEAQ. Trimming stripped 2 bases from V and 0 bases from J, with 10 bases between. CDR3 in amino acids: CASSLSRGMNTEAFF. The CDR3 DNA is TGTGCCAGCAGCTTAAGCAGGGGTATGAACACTGAAGCTTTCTTT. Supplemented by reference TRBV7-8 and TRBJ1-1, the full variable domain reads GAGVSQSPRYKVAKRGQDVALRCDPISGHVSLFWYQQALGQGPEFLTYFQNEAQLDKSGLPSDRFFAERPEGSVSTLKIQRTQQEDSAVYLCASSLSRGMNTEAFFGQGTRLTVV.

The chain uses TRBV6-1 and TRBJ2-7, with 7 bases lining up with TRBD1. The CDR3 runs to 16 residues. Germline loops: CDR1 MNHNS, CDR2 SASEGT. The trim removed 6 bases at V and 1 base at J, leaving 12 bases unmatched. The CDR3 sequence is CASRSSRDSLSYEQYF. The CDR3 region has the DNA TGTGCCAGCAGATCCAGCCGGGACAGCCTATCCTACGAGCAGTACTTC.

In DNA form, the CDR3 reads TGTGCCACCAGCAAACCGGGACCTGAAGCTTTCTTT. The encoded protein is CATSKPGPEAFF. The rearrangement links TRBV15 to TRBJ1-1; the D gene is possibly TRBD1 (5 bases). With 4 bases removed from V and 6 bases from J, the gap between germline ends came to 9 bases. Per germline, CDR1 LNHNV and CDR2 YYDKDF (reference sequence). The CDR3 has 12 amino acids.

The chain uses TRBV7-8 and TRBJ2-2, with a weak D call TRBD1 (5 bases). This CDR3 contains 12 residues. Trimming left V 6 bases short and J 5 bases short, with 7 bases between. Germline V gene data show CDR1 as SGHVS and CDR2 as FQNEAQ. The CDR3 loop reads CASRGRTGELFF. In nucleotides, the CDR3 is TGTGCCAGCAGGGGGCGGACCGGGGAGCTGTTTTTT.

V is TRBV27 and J is TRBJ2-1, with a possible D match to TRBD2 (5 bases). The CDR3 has 18 amino acids. V lost 5 bases, J lost 0 bases, and 20 bases lay in between. The germline CDR1 and CDR2 sequences are MNHEY and SMNVEV (reference sequence). The CDR3: CASSTRDPFLRSYNEQFF. The DNA of the CDR3 is TGTGCCAGCAGTACCCGGGATCCCTTCCTTCGCTCCTACAATGAGCAGTTCTTC.

The rearrangement joins TRBV29-1 to TRBJ2-7; TRBD1 or TRBD2 may be the D gene (5 bases each). This CDR3 is 14 amino acids long. V shed 4 bases and J shed 0 bases, with 13 bases lying between them. The germline gives CDR1 SQVTM, CDR2 ANQGSEA. Here the CDR3 reads CSVGDRDVSYEQYF. The CDR3 DNA is TGCAGCGTTGGGGACCGGGACGTCTCCTACGAGCAGTACTTC.

The rearrangement uses TRBV20-1 and TRBJ2-7; 8 nucleotides match TRBD1. Trimming removed 6 bases from V and 2 bases from J; junction bases left unmatched: 9. The CDR3 is made up of 14 amino acids. Germline V gene lookup returns CDR1 DFQATT and CDR2 SNEGSKA (reference sequence). The CDR3: CSATDREFAYEQYF. The CDR3 DNA reads TGCAGTGCAACGGACAGGGAATTTGCCTACGAGCAGTACTTC.

This chain uses TRBV7-9 with TRBJ2-2; D remains ambiguous. Germline values: CDR1 SEHNR, CDR2 FQNEAQ (reference sequence). The CDR3 has 15 residues. V lost 1 base to trimming and J lost 4 bases, with 10 bases between them. The CDR3 region is CASSLVATPTGELFF. In DNA, the CDR3 is TGTGCCAGCAGCTTAGTCGCGACACCCACCGGGGAGCTGTTTTTT.

The gene calls are TRBV9 and TRBJ2-3; D may be TRBD2 (6 bases). CDR3 size: 15 residues. Trimming cost V 0 bases and J 2 bases, with 10 bases left between them. Germline assignment: CDR1 SGDLS and CDR2 YYNGEE. The CDR3 region has the DNA TGTGCCAGCAGCGTAGGCGGACTATACACAGATACGCAGTATTTT. As protein: CASSVGGLYTDTQYF.

The chain uses TRBV12-3 or TRBV12-4 and TRBJ2-5; TRBD2 matches 10 bases. The junction had 3 bases not matched to a gene; V was cut back by 5 bases and J by 3 bases. The CDR3 loop spans 14 amino acids. The CDR3 loop reads CASSPGTSEETQYF. The CDR3 coding sequence is TGTGCCAGCAGTCCCGGGACTAGCGAAGAGACCCAGTACTTC.

Worth noting for this clonotype: The junction differs from germline at one of its ends, possibly a read error. The rearrangement uses TRBV5-1 and TRBJ2-3; D uncertain. Germline V gene lookup returns CDR1 SGHRS and CDR2 YFSETQ. The CDR3 is made up of 11 amino acids. The CDR3 DNA is TGTGCCAGCAGTTCATCAGATACGCAGTATTTT. Translating gives CASSSSDTQYF. Drawing the rest from reference TRBV5-1 and TRBJ2-3, the complete variable domain is KAGVTQTPRYLIKTRGQQVTLSCSPISGHRSVSWYQQTPGQGLQFLFEYFSETQRNKGNFPGRFSGRQFSNSRSEMNVSTLELGDSALYLCASSSSDTQYFGPGTRLTVL.

The V call is TRBV2, the J call TRBJ2-3; D is ambiguous. Trimming left V 11 bases short and J 0 bases short, with 6 bases between. This CDR3 spans 11 amino acids. Per the germline V gene, CDR1 is SNHLY and CDR2 is FYNNEI. In nucleotides, the CDR3 is TGTGCCTTTTCGAGCACAGATACGCAGTATTTT. This encodes CAFSSTDTQYF. The complete variable domain, with remaining parts taken from reference TRBV2 and TRBJ2-3, reads EPEVTQTPSHQVTQMGQEVILRCVPISNHLYFYWYRQILGQKVEFLVSFYNNEISEKSEIFDDQFSVERPDGSNFTLKIRSTKLEDSAMYFCAFSSTDTQYFGPGTRLTVL.

The V gene is TRBV27, the J gene TRBJ2-3; 9 nucleotides align to TRBD2. The J segment lost 2 bases and the V segment lost 0 bases, leaving 3 bases of the junction unmatched. Germline CDR1 is MNHEY and CDR2 is SMNVEV (reference sequence). CDR3 size: 16 residues. The CDR3 is CASSLSLAGATDTQYF. In nucleotides, the CDR3 is TGTGCCAGCAGTTTATCCTTAGCGGGGGCCACAGATACGCAGTATTTT.

This chain links TRBV27 with TRBJ2-7; TRBD1 might be the D (6 bases). The V end lost 5 bases, the J end lost 2 bases, and 7 bases lay between the germline ends. The CDR3 spans 12 residues. Germline V gene lookup returns CDR1 MNHEY and CDR2 SMNVEV (reference sequence). For the CDR3, the DNA is TGTGCCAGCAGTGACAGGCCCTACGAGCAGTACTTC. Translation gives CASSDRPYEQYF.